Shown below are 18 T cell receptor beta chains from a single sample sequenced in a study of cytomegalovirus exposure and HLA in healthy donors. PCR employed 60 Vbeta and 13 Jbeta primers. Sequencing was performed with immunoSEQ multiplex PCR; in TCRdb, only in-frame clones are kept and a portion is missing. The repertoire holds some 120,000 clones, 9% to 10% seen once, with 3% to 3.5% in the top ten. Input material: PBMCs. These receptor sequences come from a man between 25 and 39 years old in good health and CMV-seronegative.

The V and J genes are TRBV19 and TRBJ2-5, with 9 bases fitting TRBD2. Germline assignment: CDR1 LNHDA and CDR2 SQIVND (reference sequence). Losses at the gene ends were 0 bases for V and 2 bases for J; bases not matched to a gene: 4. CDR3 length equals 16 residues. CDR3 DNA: TGTGCCAGTAGTATAGAGTTCCTAGCGGGGCAAGAGACCCAGTACTTC. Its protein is CASSIEFLAGQETQYF.

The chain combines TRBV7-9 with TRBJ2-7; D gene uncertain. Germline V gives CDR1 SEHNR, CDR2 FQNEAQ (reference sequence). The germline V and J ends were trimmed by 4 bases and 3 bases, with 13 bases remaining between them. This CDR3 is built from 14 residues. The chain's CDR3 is CASSSSRVLYEQYF. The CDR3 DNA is TGTGCCAGCAGCTCCTCCCGGGTCCTCTACGAGCAGTACTTC.

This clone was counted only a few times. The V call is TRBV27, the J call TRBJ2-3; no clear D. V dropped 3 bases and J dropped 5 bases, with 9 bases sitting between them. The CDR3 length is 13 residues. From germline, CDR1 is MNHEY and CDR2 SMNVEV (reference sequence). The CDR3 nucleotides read TGTGCCAGCAGTTTTTTCCGAGGAGATACGCAGTATTTT. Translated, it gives CASSFFRGDTQYF.

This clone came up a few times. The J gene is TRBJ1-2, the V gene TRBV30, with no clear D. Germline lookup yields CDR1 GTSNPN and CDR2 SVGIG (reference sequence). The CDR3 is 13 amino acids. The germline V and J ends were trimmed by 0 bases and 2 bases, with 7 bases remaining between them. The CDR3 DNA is TGTGCCTGGAGTGTACGACTGAACTATGGCTACACCTTC. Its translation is CAWSVRLNYGYTF.

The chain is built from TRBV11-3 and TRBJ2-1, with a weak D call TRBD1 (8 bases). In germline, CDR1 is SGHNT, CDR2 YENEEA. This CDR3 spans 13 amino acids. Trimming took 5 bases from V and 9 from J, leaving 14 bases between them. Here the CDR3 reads CASSRTGRGEQFF. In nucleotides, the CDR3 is TGTGCCAGCAGCCGGACAGGGAGGGGTGAGCAGTTCTTC.

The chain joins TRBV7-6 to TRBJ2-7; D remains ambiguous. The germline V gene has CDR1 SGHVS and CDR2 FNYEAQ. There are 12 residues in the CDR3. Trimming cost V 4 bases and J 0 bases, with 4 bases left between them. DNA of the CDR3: TGTGCCAGCAGCTCGAGCTCCTACGAGCAGTACTTC. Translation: CASSSSSYEQYF. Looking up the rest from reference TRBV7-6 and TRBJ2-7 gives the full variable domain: GAGVSQSPRYKVTKRGQDVALRCDPISGHVSLYWYRQALGQGPEFLTYFNYEAQQDKSGLPNDRFSAERPEGSISTLTIQRTEQRDSAMYRCASSSSSYEQYFGPGTRLTVT.

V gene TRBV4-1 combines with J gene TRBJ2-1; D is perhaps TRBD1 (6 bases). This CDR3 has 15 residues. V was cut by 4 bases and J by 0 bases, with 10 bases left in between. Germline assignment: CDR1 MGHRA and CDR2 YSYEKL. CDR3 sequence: CASSRQVNSYNEQFF. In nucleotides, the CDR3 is TGCGCCAGCAGCCGACAGGTGAACTCCTACAATGAGCAGTTCTTC.

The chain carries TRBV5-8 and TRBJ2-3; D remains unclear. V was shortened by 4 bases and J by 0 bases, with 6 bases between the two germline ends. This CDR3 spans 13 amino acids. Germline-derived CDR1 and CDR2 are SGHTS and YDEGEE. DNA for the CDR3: TGTGCCAGCAGCATCTCTAGCACAGATACGCAGTATTTT. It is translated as CASSISSTDTQYF. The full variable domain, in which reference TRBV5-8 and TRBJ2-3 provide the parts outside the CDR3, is EAGVTQSPTHLIKTRGQQATLRCSPISGHTSVYWYQQALGLGLQFLLWYDEGEERNRGNFPPRFSGRQFPNYSSELNVNALELEDSALYLCASSISSTDTQYFGPGTRLTVL.

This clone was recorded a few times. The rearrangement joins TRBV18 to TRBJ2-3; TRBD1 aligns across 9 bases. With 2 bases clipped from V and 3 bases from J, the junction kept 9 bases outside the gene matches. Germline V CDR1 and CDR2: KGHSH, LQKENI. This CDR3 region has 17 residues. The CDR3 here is CASSPMVGTGITDTQYF. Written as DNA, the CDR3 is TGTGCCAGCTCACCAATGGTTGGGACAGGGATAACAGATACGCAGTATTTT. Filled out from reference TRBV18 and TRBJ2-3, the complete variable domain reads NAGVMQNPRHLVRRRGQEARLRCSPMKGHSHVYWYRQLPEEGLKFMVYLQKENIIDESGMPKERFSAEFPKEGPSILRIQQVVRGDSAAYFCASSPMVGTGITDTQYFGPGTRLTVL.

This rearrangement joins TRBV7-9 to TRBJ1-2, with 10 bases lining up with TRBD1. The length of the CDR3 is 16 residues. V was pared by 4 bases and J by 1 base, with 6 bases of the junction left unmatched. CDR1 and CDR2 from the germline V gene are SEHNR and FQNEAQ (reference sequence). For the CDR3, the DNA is TGTGCCAGCAGCTCACCGGGACAGGGGATTAACTATGGCTACACCTTC. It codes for CASSSPGQGINYGYTF.

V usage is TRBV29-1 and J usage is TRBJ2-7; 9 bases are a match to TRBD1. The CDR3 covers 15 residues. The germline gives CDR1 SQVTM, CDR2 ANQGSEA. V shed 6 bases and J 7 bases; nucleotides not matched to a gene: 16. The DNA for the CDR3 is TGCAGCGTCCAAAAGGGGGGGACAGGGCAACGGGAGCAGTACTTC. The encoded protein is CSVQKGGTGQREQYF.

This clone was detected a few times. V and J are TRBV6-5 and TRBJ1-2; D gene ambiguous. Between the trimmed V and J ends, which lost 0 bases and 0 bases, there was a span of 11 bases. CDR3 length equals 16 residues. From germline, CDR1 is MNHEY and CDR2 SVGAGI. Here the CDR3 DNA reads TGTGCCAGCAGTTACTCGACGGAGGGTACTAACTATGGCTACACCTTC. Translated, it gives CASSYSTEGTNYGYTF.

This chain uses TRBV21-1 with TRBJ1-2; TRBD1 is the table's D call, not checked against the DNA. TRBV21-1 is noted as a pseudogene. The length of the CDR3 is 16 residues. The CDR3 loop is CASSKAPWGRYYGYTF. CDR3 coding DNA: TGTGCCAGCAGCAAAGCGCCCTGGGGCCGGTACTATGGCTACACCTTC.

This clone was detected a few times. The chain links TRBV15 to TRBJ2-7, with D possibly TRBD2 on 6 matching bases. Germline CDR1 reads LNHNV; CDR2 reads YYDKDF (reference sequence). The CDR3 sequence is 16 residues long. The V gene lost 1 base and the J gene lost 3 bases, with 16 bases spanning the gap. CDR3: CATSRVGRGTDYEQYF. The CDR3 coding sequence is TGTGCCACCAGCAGAGTGGGGCGGGGAACCGACTACGAGCAGTACTTC. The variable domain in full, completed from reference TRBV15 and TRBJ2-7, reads DAMVIQNPRYQVTQFGKPVTLSCSQTLNHNVMYWYQQKSSQAPKLLFHYYDKDFNNEADTPDNFQSRRPNTSFCFLDIRSPGLGDTAMYLCATSRVGRGTDYEQYFGPGTRLTVT.

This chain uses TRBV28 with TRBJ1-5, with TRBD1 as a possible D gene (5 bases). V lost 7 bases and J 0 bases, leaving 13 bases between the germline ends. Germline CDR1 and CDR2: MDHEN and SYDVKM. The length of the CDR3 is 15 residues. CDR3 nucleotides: TGTGCCAGCACCCAGGGCATCTTTAGCAATCAGCCCCAGCATTTT. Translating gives CASTQGIFSNQPQHF.

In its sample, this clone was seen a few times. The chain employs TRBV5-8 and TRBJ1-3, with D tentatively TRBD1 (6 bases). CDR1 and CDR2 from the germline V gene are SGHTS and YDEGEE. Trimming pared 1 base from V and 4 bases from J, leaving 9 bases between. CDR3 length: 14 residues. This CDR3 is CASSLSGAGNTIYF. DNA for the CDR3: TGTGCCAGCAGCTTGTCAGGGGCCGGAAACACCATATATTTT.

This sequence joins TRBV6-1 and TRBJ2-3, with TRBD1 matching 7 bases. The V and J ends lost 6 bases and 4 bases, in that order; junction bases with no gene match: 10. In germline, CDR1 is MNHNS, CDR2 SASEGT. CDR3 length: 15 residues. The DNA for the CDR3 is TGTGCCAGCAGGGGAGCCAGGGGGTTCGCAGATACGCAGTATTTT. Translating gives CASRGARGFADTQYF.

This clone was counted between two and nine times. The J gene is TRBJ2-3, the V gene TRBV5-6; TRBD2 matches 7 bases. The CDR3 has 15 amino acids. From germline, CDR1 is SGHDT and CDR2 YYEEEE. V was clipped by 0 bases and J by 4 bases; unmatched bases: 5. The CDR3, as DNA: TGTGCCAGCAGCTTGGTGGGGGGGTTGGCAGATACGCAGTATTTT. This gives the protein CASSLVGGLADTQYF.